The 3 T cell receptor beta chains presented below share a single source sample, sequenced in a study of OX40 agonist ivuxolimab in advanced cancers. This table comes from immunoSEQ multiplex PCR, and its TCRdb copy is limited to in-frame clones, with some not included. This sample carries 13,000 to 15,000 clones, around 93% of them seen once, and the ten largest clones take roughly 23%. Sequencing used CD4+ or CD8+ T cells sorted from blood, obtained in a trial of the OX40 agonist ivuxolimab. Receptor source: an adult with an advanced solid tumor such as melanoma, head and neck, liver or kidney cancer.

This chain connects TRBV5-4 to TRBJ2-3; 9 nucleotides agree with TRBD1. This CDR3 region has 18 residues. Germline CDR1 SGHNT, CDR2 YYREEE (reference sequence). V gave up 3 bases and J gave up 2 bases; unmatched junction bases: 13. CDR3 region: CASSSGTGWGMNTDTQYF. The CDR3 nucleotides read TGTGCCAGCAGCTCCGGGACAGGGTGGGGGATGAACACAGATACGCAGTATTTT.

J is TRBJ1-5 and V is TRBV27; the D is unclear. The V end was cut by 6 bases, the J end by 1 base, with 13 bases between. The CDR3 contains 15 residues. The germline V gene encodes CDR1 MNHEY and CDR2 SMNVEV (reference sequence). The CDR3 sequence: CASRDSQTSNQPQHF. The CDR3 DNA sequence: TGTGCCAGCAGGGATTCACAGACGAGCAATCAGCCCCAGCATTTT.

V gene TRBV5-4 combines with J gene TRBJ2-1, with a weak D call TRBD2 (5 bases). Trimming shortened V by 2 bases and J by 4 bases, and 7 bases separated the two germline ends. CDR1 SGHNT and CDR2 YYREEE come from the germline V gene (reference sequence). The CDR3 is made up of 13 amino acids. CDR3 nucleotides: TGTGCCAGCAGCTTCCGGGGTTACAATGAGCAGTTCTTC. It encodes CASSFRGYNEQFF.